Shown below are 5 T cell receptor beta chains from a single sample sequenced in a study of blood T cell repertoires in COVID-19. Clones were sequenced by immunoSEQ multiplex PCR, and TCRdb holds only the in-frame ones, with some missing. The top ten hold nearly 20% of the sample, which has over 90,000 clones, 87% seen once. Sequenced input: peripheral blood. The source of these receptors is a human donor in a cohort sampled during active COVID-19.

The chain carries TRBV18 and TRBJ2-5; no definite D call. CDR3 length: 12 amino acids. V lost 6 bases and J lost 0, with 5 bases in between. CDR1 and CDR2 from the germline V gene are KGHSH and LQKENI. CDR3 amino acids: CASSPDQETQYF. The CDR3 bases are TGTGCCAGCTCCCCCGACCAAGAGACCCAGTACTTC.

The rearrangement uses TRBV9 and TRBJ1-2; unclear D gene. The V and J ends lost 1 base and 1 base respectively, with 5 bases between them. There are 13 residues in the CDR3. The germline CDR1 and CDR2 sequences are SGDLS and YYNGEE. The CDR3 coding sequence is TGTGCCAGCAGCGTACGGGTTAACTATGGCTACACCTTC. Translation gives CASSVRVNYGYTF.

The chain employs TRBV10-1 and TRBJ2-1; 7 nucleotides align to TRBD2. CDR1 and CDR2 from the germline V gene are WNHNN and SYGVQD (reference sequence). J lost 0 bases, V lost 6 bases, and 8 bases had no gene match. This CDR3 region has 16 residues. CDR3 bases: TGCGCCAGCAGCCCCGGGGGGACTTTCTCCTACAATGAGCAGTTCTTC. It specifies CASSPGGTFSYNEQFF.

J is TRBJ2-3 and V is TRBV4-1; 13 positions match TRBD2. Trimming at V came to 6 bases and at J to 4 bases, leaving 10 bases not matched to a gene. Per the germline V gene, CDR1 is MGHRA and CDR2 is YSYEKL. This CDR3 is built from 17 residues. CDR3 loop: CASSDHGLAGAADTQYF. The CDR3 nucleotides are TGCGCCAGCAGTGACCACGGACTAGCGGGAGCGGCAGATACGCAGTATTTT.

CDR3 sequence: CASSERRNSPLHF. CDR3 bases: TGTGCCAGCAGCGAGCGTAGAAATTCACCCCTCCACTTT. The V gene is TRBV9, the J gene TRBJ1-6; D ambiguous. The V end was cut by 3 bases, the J end by 7 bases, with 8 bases between. Germline V gives CDR1 SGDLS, CDR2 YYNGEE. The CDR3 runs 13 residues. Together with reference TRBV9 and TRBJ1-6, the CDR3 gives the full variable domain: DSGVTQTPKHLITATGQRVTLRCSPRSGDLSVYWYQQSLDQGLQFLIQYYNGEERAKGNILERFSAQQFPDLHSELNLSSLELGDSALYFCASSERRNSPLHFGNGTRLTVT.